A few counts support the clone carrying this TCR beta chain. This record comes from a study of T cell repertoires in cytomegalovirus infection. Per the germline V gene, CDR1 is KGHSH and CDR2 is LQKENI. The CDR3 covers 14 residues. The V end lost 6 bases, the J end lost 3 bases, and 12 bases lay between the germline ends. A single record per CDR3 protein comes from TCRdb applying MiXCR to the reads. The sample holds some 400,000 distinct CDR3 sequences, about a third seen once. This chain connects TRBV18 to TRBJ1-3; D not resolved. The receptor's source is a human donor in good health (CMV status not recorded). Some clones in this sample may be carry-over from other donors' samples. Sequenced material: PBMCs. CDR3 coding DNA: TGTGCCAGCTCCCCGGGAGAATTTGGAAACACCATATATTTT. Translated: CASSPGEFGNTIYF.